The T cell receptor beta chain described here comes from a study of blood T cell repertoires in COVID-19. Study-level background: The samples span acute and convalescent COVID-19 from the United States, Italy and Spain.

All enrollees were roughly 18 to 100 years old and from approximately 25 US areas. Participants reported their clinical history, and cohort assignment relied on those reports. This CDR3 has 13 amino acids. V lost 5 bases and J 10 bases, leaving 17 bases between the germline ends. The V gene's germline CDR1 is SGHVS and CDR2 FQNEAQ. Original analysis: How many nucleated cells were present was estimated from reference gene primer amplification. Clones were read by immunoSEQ multiplex PCR, and TCRdb kept only the in-frame ones, dropping some. The V and J calls and clone size come from that table; D and trimming were worked out from the DNA. The sample has 350,000 to 450,000 clones; roughly nine tenths are singletons.

The sequence was obtained from a woman aged 40 to 49 who had been exposed to COVID-19. The chain has TRBV7-8 and TRBJ1-1; tentatively, D is TRBD1 (6 bases). Sample: PBMCs or T cells enriched from blood (not recorded which). The CDR3 region has the DNA TGTGCCAGCAGCCGCCACAGGGACGCGGGAGCTTTCTTT. Encoded protein: CASSRHRDAGAFF.